The clone carrying this T cell receptor beta chain was recorded at least ten times. Its antigen is not known. Axillary draining lymph nodes of breast cancer patients supplied the node samples. The data stem from a study of breast tumors, draining lymph nodes, adjacent tissues. Study observations and caveats: Luminal-like breast cancer showed significantly higher tumor–nontumor repertoire similarity than basal-like. Tumor T cell lymph node origin was a supported hypothesis, not proven. Tumors had less TCR diversity than lymph nodes, more than nontumor tissue.

The J segment lost 12 bases and the V segment lost 3 bases, leaving 6 bases of the junction unmatched. This CDR3 is built from 12 residues. The germline CDR1 and CDR2 sequences are GTSNPN and SVGIG (reference sequence). MiXCR was run by TCRdb on the multiplex PCR reads, yielding one entry per CDR3 protein. This table has tens of thousands of distinct CDR3 sequences, around 30% appearing once. The genes are TRBV30 and TRBJ1-4; 8 positions match TRBD1. Sequenced material: axillary lymph node tissue. This receptor was identified in a female donor with breast cancer. Some clones in this sample may be carry-over from other donors' samples. The CDR3 bases are TGTGCCTGGAGAAGATCACAGGGGGAACTGTTTTTT. Its protein product is CAWRRSQGELFF.